This passage covers 7 T cell receptor beta chains from one sample sequenced in a study of T cell changes during pregnancy in multiple sclerosis. TCRdb's copy holds only in-frame clones and misses some; the assay was immunoSEQ multiplex PCR. The profile covers about 85,000 clones, with 80% to 95% appearing a single time and about 2.5% taken by the ten largest. The sequencing used peripheral blood, collected in the first trimester of pregnancy. The receptors derive from a female donor with multiple sclerosis, enrolled in a pregnancy study.

The CDR3 here is CASSLRQGLGNSPLHF. The CDR3 nucleotides are TGTGCCAGCAGTTTAAGGCAGGGTTTGGGTAATTCACCCCTCCACTTT. The V call is TRBV27, the J call TRBJ1-6; D is possibly TRBD1 (5 bases). V gave up 2 bases and J gave up 6 bases, with 14 bases separating them. Germline V gives CDR1 MNHEY, CDR2 SMNVEV (reference sequence). The CDR3 contains 16 residues.

The rearrangement joins TRBV2 to TRBJ2-7, with 9 bases that match TRBD1. Unmatched junction bases numbered 13, after V lost 3 bases and J lost 4 bases. The CDR3 loop spans 17 amino acids. The V gene's germline CDR1 is SNHLY and CDR2 FYNNEI. As DNA, the CDR3 is TGTGCCAGCAGTGACAATAGCTGGGGGGGACAGGGATACGAGCAGTACTTC. It translates to CASSDNSWGGQGYEQYF.

J is TRBJ2-3 and V is TRBV19; possibly TRBD1 for D (8 bases). Germline CDR1 is LNHDA and CDR2 is SQIVND (reference sequence). The CDR3 has 14 residues. V lost 9 bases and J lost 1, with 14 bases in between. CDR3 DNA sequence: TGTGCCAGCAAACAGGGGGGGGGCACAGATACGCAGTATTTT. Protein product: CASKQGGGTDTQYF.

CDR3 amino acids: CASRTAGQGPNTEAFF. CDR3 nucleotides: TGTGCCAGCAGGACCGCCGGACAGGGACCGAACACTGAAGCTTTCTTT. The chain carries TRBV7-3 and TRBJ1-1; 8 bases map to TRBD1. Germline CDR1 SGHTA, CDR2 FQGTGA. The CDR3 is made up of 16 amino acids. J gave up 1 base and V 6 bases, and 10 bases lay outside the gene matches.

This clone showed up just a few times. V usage is TRBV15 and J usage is TRBJ1-6, with 9 bases identical to TRBD1. CDR1 is LNHNV and CDR2 is YYDKDF in the germline V gene (reference sequence). The V segment lost 2 bases and the J segment 6 bases; nucleotides outside the gene matches: 2. This CDR3 contains 15 residues. The DNA of the CDR3 is TGTGCCACCAGCAGACCGGGACAGGGTAATTCACCCCTCCACTTT. It encodes CATSRPGQGNSPLHF. Together with reference TRBV15 and TRBJ1-6, the CDR3 gives the full variable domain: DAMVIQNPRYQVTQFGKPVTLSCSQTLNHNVMYWYQQKSSQAPKLLFHYYDKDFNNEADTPDNFQSRRPNTSFCFLDIRSPGLGDTAMYLCATSRPGQGNSPLHFGNGTRLTVT.

The chain employs TRBV11-1 and TRBJ2-1; 8 bases fit TRBD2. With 6 bases clipped from V and 7 bases from J, the junction kept 14 bases outside the gene matches. This CDR3 has 16 residues. Germline V gives CDR1 SGHAT, CDR2 FQDESV (reference sequence). CDR3 amino acids: CASSSRSGSLYNEQFF. CDR3 coding DNA: TGTGCCAGCAGTTCCCGGAGCGGGAGTTTGTATAATGAGCAGTTCTTC. Together with reference TRBV11-1 and TRBJ2-1, the CDR3 gives the full variable domain: EAEVAQSPRYKITEKSQAVAFWCDPISGHATLYWYRQILGQGPELLVQFQDESVVDDSQLPKDRFSAERLKGVDSTLKIQPAELGDSAMYLCASSSRSGSLYNEQFFGPGTRLTVL.

V and J are TRBV5-1 and TRBJ2-2; D perhaps matches TRBD2 (6 bases). Germline assignment: CDR1 SGHRS and CDR2 YFSETQ. The germline V and J ends were trimmed by 1 base and 0 bases, with 13 bases remaining between them. This CDR3 has 17 amino acids. CDR3 in amino acids: CASSLRPSDSNTGELFF. As DNA, the CDR3 is TGCGCCAGCAGCTTGAGGCCTAGCGATTCGAACACCGGGGAGCTGTTTTTT.